The clone carrying this TCR beta chain appeared many times. The antigen is undetermined. The record originates from a study of response to subunit inactivated influenza vaccine. Points from the study as a whole: There was a suggestion from the authors that each seasonal influenza vaccination recruits few new T cells.

TCRdb redid the calling of the RT-PCR reads with MiXCR, one entry per CDR3 protein. This sample has approximately 230,000 distinct CDR3 sequences, with 10% to 15% found just once. This CDR3 has 15 amino acids. The germline V and J ends were trimmed by 1 base and 2 bases, with 13 bases remaining between them. Germline V gene data show CDR1 as SGHRS and CDR2 as YFSETQ. This TCR came from a man in his fifties who received an inactivated influenza vaccine. Sample: non-naive T cells sorted from PBMCs, taken approximately 15 days before vaccination. This chain uses TRBV5-1 with TRBJ2-7; no firm D call. The CDR3: CASSLNSAQTYEQYF. CDR3 coding DNA: TGCGCCAGCAGCTTGAACAGTGCTCAGACCTACGAGCAGTACTTC.